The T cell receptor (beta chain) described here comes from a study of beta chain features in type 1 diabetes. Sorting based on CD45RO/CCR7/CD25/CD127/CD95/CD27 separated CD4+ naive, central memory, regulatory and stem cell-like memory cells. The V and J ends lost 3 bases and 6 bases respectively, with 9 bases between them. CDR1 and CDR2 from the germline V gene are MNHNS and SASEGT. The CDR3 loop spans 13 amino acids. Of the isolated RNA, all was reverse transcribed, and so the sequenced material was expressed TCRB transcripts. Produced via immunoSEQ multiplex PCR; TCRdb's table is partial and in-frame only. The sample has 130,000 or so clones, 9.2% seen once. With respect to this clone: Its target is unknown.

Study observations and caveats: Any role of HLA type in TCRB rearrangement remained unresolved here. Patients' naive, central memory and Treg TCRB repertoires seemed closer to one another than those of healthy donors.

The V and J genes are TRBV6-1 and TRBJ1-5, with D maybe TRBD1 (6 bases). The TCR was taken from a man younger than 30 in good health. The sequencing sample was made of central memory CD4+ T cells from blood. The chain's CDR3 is CASSEQGTQPQHF. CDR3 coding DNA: TGTGCCAGCAGTGAGCAGGGGACTCAGCCCCAGCATTTT.